The 17 T cell receptor beta chains below were found in one sample sequenced in a study of blood T cell repertoires in COVID-19. The table came from immunoSEQ multiplex PCR; TCRdb's copy has only in-frame clones and leaves some out. The table shows 85,000 to 100,000 clones, with about four fifths occurring only once. The sample was peripheral blood. These receptors were taken from a woman aged 80 or over with active or convalescent COVID-19.

The rearrangement uses TRBV2 and TRBJ2-7; 12 nucleotides agree with TRBD1. Germline assignment: CDR1 SNHLY and CDR2 FYNNEI. The length of the CDR3 is 14 residues. V dropped 7 bases and J dropped 5; count of bases not matched to a gene: 6. The CDR3 nucleotides are TGTGCCAGCAAGCGGGACAGGGGGCTGGACGAGCAGTACTTC. Protein: CASKRDRGLDEQYF.

The gene calls are TRBV6-5 and TRBJ1-1; D may be TRBD1 (5 bases). The V gene's germline CDR1 is MNHEY and CDR2 SVGAGI. Deletions cut 7 bases from V and 4 bases from J, with 16 bases between. The CDR3 loop spans 14 amino acids. The CDR3 reads CASTSQGAITEAFF. The CDR3 bases are TGTGCCAGCACCAGCCAGGGCGCGATCACTGAAGCTTTCTTT.

This chain uses TRBV7-2 with TRBJ2-5; 7 bases match TRBD1. This CDR3 is built from 14 residues. V gave up 5 bases and J gave up 1 base; unmatched junction bases: 4. Germline values: CDR1 SGHTA, CDR2 FQGNSA. The CDR3 protein is CASSPGTAQETQYF. The CDR3 DNA sequence: TGTGCCAGCAGCCCAGGGACAGCCCAAGAGACCCAGTACTTC. The full variable domain, with the rest looked up from reference TRBV7-2 and TRBJ2-5, is GAGVSQSPSNKVTEKGKDVELRCDPISGHTALYWYRQSLGQGLEFLIYFQGNSAPDKSGLPSDRFSAERTGGSVSTLTIQRTQQEDSAVYLCASSPGTAQETQYFGPGTRLLVL.

The sample holds a few counts of this clone. This chain connects TRBV9 to TRBJ2-1; 10 nucleotides agree with TRBD1. CDR3 size: 16 residues. Germline trimming cut 0 bases from V and 4 bases from J; bases unmatched to any gene: 4. The germline gives CDR1 SGDLS, CDR2 YYNGEE. The CDR3 nucleotides read TGTGCCAGCAGCGTAGGTCTGGGACAGGGGTACAATGAGCAGTTCTTC. Translated: CASSVGLGQGYNEQFF.

The chain uses TRBV6-6 and TRBJ2-7; 12 nucleotides line up with TRBD2. Germline V gene lookup returns CDR1 MNHNY and CDR2 SVGAGI (reference sequence). The CDR3 totals 17 residues. J gave up 3 bases and V 5 bases, and 11 bases lay outside the gene matches. The chain's CDR3 is CASSPNRMTSGSYEQYF. CDR3 nucleotide sequence: TGTGCCAGCAGTCCAAACCGAATGACTAGCGGGAGCTACGAGCAGTACTTC.

The genes are TRBV5-1 and TRBJ2-3; perhaps TRBD2 as D (6 bases). Trimming took 2 bases from V and 0 from J, leaving 10 bases between them. The length of the CDR3 is 15 residues. Germline lookup yields CDR1 SGHRS and CDR2 YFSETQ. The CDR3 coding sequence is TGCGCCAGCAGCTTAGCCGGGACTAGCACAGATACGCAGTATTTT. Amino acid sequence: CASSLAGTSTDTQYF.

Regarding this clone: The junction does not match germline at one end; this may be a read error. This chain links TRBV5-1 with TRBJ1-1; no clear D gene. Germline V CDR1 and CDR2: SGHRS, YFSETQ. The CDR3 is made up of 14 amino acids. The CDR3 protein is CASSLVLDSPRAFF. The CDR3 nucleotides are TGTGCCAGCAGCTTGGTGTTGGACTCCCCAAGGGCTTTCTTT.

The CDR3 spells CASSQGVGVNQPQHF. In DNA, the CDR3 is TGTGCCAGCAGCCAGGGGGTCGGGGTAAATCAGCCCCAGCATTTT. The chain carries TRBV7-9 and TRBJ1-5; the match to TRBD1 covers 7 bases. V gave up 5 bases and J gave up 4 bases; unmatched junction bases: 8. In germline, CDR1 is SEHNR, CDR2 FQNEAQ (reference sequence). CDR3 size: 15 residues.

This chain connects TRBV5-1 to TRBJ1-1, with a tentative D call TRBD1 (6 bases). The CDR3 loop spans 12 amino acids. Germline assignment: CDR1 SGHRS and CDR2 YFSETQ. Between the trimmed V and J ends, which lost 3 bases and 5 bases, there was a span of 8 bases. The CDR3 coding sequence is TGCGCCAGCAGCTCCCAGGGGACTGAAGCTTTCTTT. It encodes CASSSQGTEAFF. The full variable domain, in which reference TRBV5-1 and TRBJ1-1 provide the parts outside the CDR3, is KAGVTQTPRYLIKTRGQQVTLSCSPISGHRSVSWYQQTPGQGLQFLFEYFSETQRNKGNFPGRFSGRQFSNSRSEMNVSTLELGDSALYLCASSSQGTEAFFGQGTRLTVV.

On this clone: The sample carries other DNA sequences with the same CDR3. This rearrangement joins TRBV9 to TRBJ2-1, with D tentatively TRBD1 (6 bases). V lost 0 bases and J lost 0, with 7 bases in between. This CDR3 is 15 amino acids long. Germline assignment: CDR1 SGDLS and CDR2 YYNGEE. CDR3 residues: CASSVAGDSYNEQFF. CDR3 DNA sequence: TGTGCCAGCAGCGTAGCAGGGGACTCCTACAATGAGCAGTTCTTC.

The V call is TRBV29-1, the J call TRBJ2-7; tentative D call: TRBD1 (5 bases). Germline values: CDR1 SQVTM, CDR2 ANQGSEA. This CDR3 is built from 12 residues. V was shortened by 4 bases and J by 2 bases, with 9 bases between the two germline ends. The CDR3 sequence is CSVGAGTYEQYF. CDR3 nucleotides: TGCAGCGTTGGGGCAGGGACCTACGAGCAGTACTTC.

The rearrangement uses TRBV4-3 and TRBJ1-2; D is uncertain. Deletions cut 1 base from V and 2 bases from J, with 14 bases between. Germline-derived CDR1 and CDR2 are LGHNA and YSLEER. This CDR3 has 16 amino acids. In DNA, the CDR3 is TGCGCCAGCAGCCAAGTTGCCCATACAGCCAACTATGGCTACACCTTC. It specifies CASSQVAHTANYGYTF.

V usage is TRBV5-3 and J usage is TRBJ2-6; 10 bases fit TRBD1. TRBV5-3 is an ORF for which the function is uncertain. The CDR3 length is 16 residues. CDR3 sequence reads: CTNKTGGAAGANVLTF. In DNA, the CDR3 is TGTACAAACAAGACAGGGGGCGCGGCTGGGGCCAACGTCCTGACTTTC.

The genes are TRBV6-6 and TRBJ2-7, with 9 bases aligning to TRBD2. With V trimmed by 6 bases and J by 5 bases, 17 bases remained unmatched. The CDR3 has 17 amino acids. Germline CDR1 and CDR2: MNHNY and SVGAGI (reference sequence). CDR3 coding DNA: TGTGCCAGCAGCCGACCCGGCCTTAGCGGGAGATCGAACGAGCAGTACTTC. The encoded protein is CASSRPGLSGRSNEQYF.

Comments on this clone: One end of the junction fails to match germline, which may point to a read error. The V gene is TRBV5-1, the J gene TRBJ2-3, with D possibly matching TRBD2 (6 bases). The germline V gene encodes CDR1 SGHRS and CDR2 YFSETQ. CDR3 length equals 14 residues. The DNA for the CDR3 is TGTGCCAGCAGGTCGGCCGGGAGCATAGATACGCAGTATTTT. It codes for CASRSAGSIDTQYF.

This chain joins TRBV6-1 and TRBJ2-7; TRBD2 might be the D (6 bases). The CDR3 length is 17 residues. V was clipped by 2 bases and J by 3 bases, with 20 bases between them. The germline V gene has CDR1 MNHNS and CDR2 SASEGT. The CDR3 is CASSERDWGDGNYEQYF. CDR3 nucleotide sequence: TGTGCCAGCAGTGAAAGGGACTGGGGGGACGGTAACTACGAGCAGTACTTC.

The chain links TRBV7-9 to TRBJ2-1, with 12 bases lining up with TRBD2. V dropped 3 bases and J dropped 15; count of bases not matched to a gene: 6. CDR3 size: 13 residues. The germline CDR1 and CDR2 sequences are SEHNR and FQNEAQ (reference sequence). The chain's CDR3 is CASSFLLAGGRFF. CDR3 nucleotide sequence: TGTGCCAGCAGCTTCCTCCTAGCGGGAGGGCGGTTCTTC.